One and the same sample provided the 11 T cell receptor beta chains below, sequenced in a study of blood T cell repertoires in COVID-19. Only in-frame clones appear in the TCRdb table, and some are missing; sequencing was by immunoSEQ multiplex PCR. The sample lists around 200,000 clones, under 85% occurring once. Sequencing was performed on peripheral blood. Receptors were obtained from a woman in her 30s with COVID-19, enrolled during active disease.

Only a few counts were recorded for this clone. This chain uses TRBV11-2 with TRBJ2-3; TRBD1 is a possible D gene (5 bases). V shed 2 bases and J shed 2 bases, with 8 bases lying between them. The CDR3 loop spans 14 amino acids. Germline lookup yields CDR1 SGHAT and CDR2 FQNNGV. For the CDR3, the DNA is TGTGCCAGCAGCTTAAATGGGGCCACAGATACGCAGTATTTT. As protein: CASSLNGATDTQYF. Filled out from reference TRBV11-2 and TRBJ2-3, the complete variable domain reads EAGVAQSPRYKIIEKRQSVAFWCNPISGHATLYWYQQILGQGPKLLIQFQNNGVVDDSQLPKDRFSAERLKGVDSTLKIQPAKLEDSAVYLCASSLNGATDTQYFGPGTRLTVL.

The rearrangement links TRBV11-2 to TRBJ1-1, with D unresolved. Germline V gives CDR1 SGHAT, CDR2 FQNNGV. The CDR3 spans 15 residues. V shed 3 bases and J shed 5 bases, with 16 bases lying between them. CDR3 residues: CASSFQLRRRTEAFF. The CDR3 DNA follows: TGTGCCAGCAGCTTCCAACTCCGGAGAAGGACTGAAGCTTTCTTT.

The rearrangement links TRBV5-4 to TRBJ2-3; 8 bases agree with TRBD2. CDR1 and CDR2 from the germline V gene are SGHNT and YYREEE (reference sequence). This CDR3 has 12 residues. CDR3 in amino acids: CASGEGTDTQYF. Here the CDR3 DNA reads TGTGCTAGCGGGGAGGGGACAGATACGCAGTATTTT. The whole variable domain, filled in from reference TRBV5-4 and TRBJ2-3, reads ETGVTQSPTHLIKTRGQQVTLRCSSQSGHNTVSWYQQALGQGPQFIFQYYREEENGRGNFPPRFSGLQFPNYSSELNVNALELDDSALYLCASGEGTDTQYFGPGTRLTVL.

This clone showed up just a few times. The chain uses TRBV5-1 and TRBJ1-2; TRBD1 agrees at 7 bases. Trimming took 7 bases from V and 1 from J; bases not matched to a gene: 10. The CDR3 contains 15 residues. Germline CDR1 is SGHRS and CDR2 is YFSETQ. The CDR3 loop reads CASRKHDRDNYGYTF. The CDR3 DNA sequence: TGCGCCAGCCGCAAGCACGACAGGGATAACTATGGCTACACCTTC.

The chain is built from TRBV10-3 and TRBJ2-3; 9 bases are shared with TRBD2. The CDR3 is 15 residues long. V lost 5 bases, J lost 6 bases, and 9 bases stayed unmatched. Germline lookup yields CDR1 ENHRY and CDR2 SYGVKD. CDR3 nucleotide sequence: TGTGCCATCAGTATAGCGGGAGTTGAGGCGGATACGCAGTATTTT. It specifies CAISIAGVEADTQYF.

The chain couples TRBV4-3 to TRBJ1-4; TRBD1 matches 7 bases. CDR1 is LGHNA, CDR2 YSLEER, per germline. The CDR3 is made up of 16 amino acids. V lost 0 bases and J lost 5; bases outside the gene matches: 6. The CDR3, as DNA: TGCGCCAGCAGCCAAGATTGGGACAGCAAAAATGAAAAACTGTTTTTT. As protein: CASSQDWDSKNEKLFF.

The V call is TRBV5-5, the J call TRBJ1-4, with D perhaps TRBD1 (6 bases). Trimming pared 4 bases from V and 0 bases from J, leaving 10 bases between. CDR3 length equals 15 residues. The germline gives CDR1 SGHKS, CDR2 YYEKEE (reference sequence). CDR3 in amino acids: CASSPDSATNEKLFF. The CDR3 DNA reads as TGTGCCAGCAGCCCGGACAGTGCAACTAATGAAAAACTGTTTTTT.

The CDR3 spells CASSPSGETGRVQPQHF. Written as DNA, the CDR3 is TGTGCCAGCAGCCCCTCGGGAGAGACAGGGCGGGTTCAGCCCCAGCATTTT. The chain is built from TRBV3-1 (or the pseudogene TRBV3-2) and TRBJ1-5; TRBD1 aligns across 7 bases. The ends lost 4 bases at V and 6 bases at J; junction bases unmatched: 15. The CDR3 runs to 17 residues. CDR1 is LGHDT and CDR2 is YNNKEL in the germline V gene (reference sequence).

Concerning this clone itself: The identical CDR3 is also encoded by other nucleotide sequences in the sample. The chain has TRBV28 and TRBJ1-5, with D maybe TRBD1 (5 bases). V gave up 2 bases and J gave up 6 bases, with 5 bases separating them. CDR1 and CDR2 (germline): MDHEN, SYDVKM. CDR3 size: 12 residues. This CDR3 reads CASSLQGQPQHF. The CDR3, as DNA: TGTGCCAGCAGTTTACAGGGTCAGCCCCAGCATTTT.

Written as DNA, the CDR3 is TGTGCCAGCAGTGAAGCGGGGGGGGATGAACCCCTCCACTTT. Translated: CASSEAGGDEPLHF. The chain is built from TRBV6-1 and TRBJ1-6; TRBD1 might be the D (5 bases). V shed 0 bases and J shed 12 bases, with 12 bases lying between them. CDR1 is MNHNS, CDR2 SASEGT, per germline. This CDR3 spans 14 amino acids.

This chain links TRBV4-2 with TRBJ2-7, with D unclear. The CDR3 spans 13 residues. Germline V CDR1 and CDR2: LGHNA, YNFKEQ. With 0 bases removed from V and 3 bases from J, the gap between germline ends came to 6 bases. The CDR3 is CASSQDRDYEQYF. DNA of the CDR3: TGTGCCAGCAGCCAAGATCGCGACTACGAGCAGTACTTC.